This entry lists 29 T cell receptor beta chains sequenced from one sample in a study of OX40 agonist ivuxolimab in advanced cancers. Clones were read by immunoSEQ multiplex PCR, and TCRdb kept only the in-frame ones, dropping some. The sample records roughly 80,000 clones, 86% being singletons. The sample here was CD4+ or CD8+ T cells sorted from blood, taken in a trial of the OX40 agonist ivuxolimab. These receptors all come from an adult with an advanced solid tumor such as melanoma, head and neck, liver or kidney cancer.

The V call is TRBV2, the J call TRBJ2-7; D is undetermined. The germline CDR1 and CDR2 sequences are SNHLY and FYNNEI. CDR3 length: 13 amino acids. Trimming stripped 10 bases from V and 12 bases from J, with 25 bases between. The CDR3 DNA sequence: TGTGCCACCAAGGATCCCGGACGTCGGAAGAGGTACTTC. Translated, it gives CATKDPGRRKRYF.

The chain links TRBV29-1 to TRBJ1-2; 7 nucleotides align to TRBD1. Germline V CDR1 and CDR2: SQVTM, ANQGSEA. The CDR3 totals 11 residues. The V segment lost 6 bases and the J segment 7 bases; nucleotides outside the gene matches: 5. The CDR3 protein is CSVGGGRGYTF. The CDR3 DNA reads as TGCAGCGTAGGAGGGGGCCGTGGCTACACCTTC.

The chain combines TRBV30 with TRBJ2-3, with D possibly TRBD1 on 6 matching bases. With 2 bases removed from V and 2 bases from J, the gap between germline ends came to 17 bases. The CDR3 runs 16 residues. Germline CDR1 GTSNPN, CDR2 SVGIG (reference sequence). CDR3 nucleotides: TGTGCCTGGAGTATCTTGACAGGCACTACCACAGATACGCAGTATTTT. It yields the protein CAWSILTGTTTDTQYF.

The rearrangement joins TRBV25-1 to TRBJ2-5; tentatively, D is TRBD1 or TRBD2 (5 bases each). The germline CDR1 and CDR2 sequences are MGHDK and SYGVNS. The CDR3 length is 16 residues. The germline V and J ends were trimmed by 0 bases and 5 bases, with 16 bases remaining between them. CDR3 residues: CASSEYILGWGETQYF. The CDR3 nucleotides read TGTGCCAGCAGTGAATATATTCTCGGATGGGGGGAGACCCAGTACTTC.

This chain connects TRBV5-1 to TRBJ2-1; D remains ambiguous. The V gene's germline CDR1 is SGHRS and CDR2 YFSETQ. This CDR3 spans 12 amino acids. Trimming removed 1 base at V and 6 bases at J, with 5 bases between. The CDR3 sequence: CASSLISNEQFF. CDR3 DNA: TGCGCCAGCAGCTTGATATCCAATGAGCAGTTCTTC.

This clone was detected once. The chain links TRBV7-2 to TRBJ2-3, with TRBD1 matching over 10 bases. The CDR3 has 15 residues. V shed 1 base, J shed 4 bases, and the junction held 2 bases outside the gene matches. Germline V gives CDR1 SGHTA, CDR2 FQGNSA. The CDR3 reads CASSLDGTGADTQYF. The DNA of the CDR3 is TGTGCCAGCAGCTTAGATGGGACAGGGGCAGATACGCAGTATTTT.

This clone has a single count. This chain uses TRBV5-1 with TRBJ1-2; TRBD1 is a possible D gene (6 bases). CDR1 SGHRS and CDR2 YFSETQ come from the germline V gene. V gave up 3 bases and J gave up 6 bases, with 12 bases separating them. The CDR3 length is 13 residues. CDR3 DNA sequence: TGCGCCAGCAGCTCGGGGGCCTTGGATGGCTACACCTTC. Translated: CASSSGALDGYTF.

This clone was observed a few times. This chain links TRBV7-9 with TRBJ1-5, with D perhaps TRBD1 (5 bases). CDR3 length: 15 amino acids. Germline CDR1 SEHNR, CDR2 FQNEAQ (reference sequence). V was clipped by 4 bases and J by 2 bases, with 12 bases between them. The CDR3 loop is CASSSGFLGNQPQHF. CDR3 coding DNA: TGTGCCAGCAGCTCAGGGTTTTTGGGCAATCAGCCCCAGCATTTT.

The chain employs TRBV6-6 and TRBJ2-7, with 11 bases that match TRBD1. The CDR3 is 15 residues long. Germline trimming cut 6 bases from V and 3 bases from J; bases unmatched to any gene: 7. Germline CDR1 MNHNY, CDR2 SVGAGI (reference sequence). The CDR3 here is CASRTYGTGGYEQYF. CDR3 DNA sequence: TGTGCCAGCAGGACATACGGGACAGGGGGCTACGAGCAGTACTTC.

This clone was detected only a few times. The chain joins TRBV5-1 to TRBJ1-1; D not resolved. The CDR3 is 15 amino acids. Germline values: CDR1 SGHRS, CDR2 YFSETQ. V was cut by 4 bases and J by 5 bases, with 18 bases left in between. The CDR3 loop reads CASSDITALETEAFF. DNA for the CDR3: TGCGCCAGCAGCGACATTACAGCCTTGGAAACTGAAGCTTTCTTT.

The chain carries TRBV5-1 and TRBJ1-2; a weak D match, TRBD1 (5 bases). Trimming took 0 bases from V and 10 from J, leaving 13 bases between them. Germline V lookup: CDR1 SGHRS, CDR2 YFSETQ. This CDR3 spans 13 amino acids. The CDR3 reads CASSLASGGVYTF. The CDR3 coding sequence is TGCGCCAGCAGCTTGGCCTCCGGAGGGGTCTACACCTTC.

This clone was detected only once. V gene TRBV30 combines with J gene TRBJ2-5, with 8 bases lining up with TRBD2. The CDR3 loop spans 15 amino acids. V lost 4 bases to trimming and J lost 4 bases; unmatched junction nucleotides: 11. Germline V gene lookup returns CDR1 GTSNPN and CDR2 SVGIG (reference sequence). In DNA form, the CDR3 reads TGTGCCTGGATCGGGGGGGGGCGGCGTGGAGAGACCCAGTACTTC. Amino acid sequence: CAWIGGGRRGETQYF.

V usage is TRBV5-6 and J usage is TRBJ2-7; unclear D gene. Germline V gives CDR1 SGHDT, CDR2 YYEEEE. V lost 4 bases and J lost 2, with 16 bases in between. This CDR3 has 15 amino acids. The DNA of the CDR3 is TGTGCCAGCAGCCAAGTCACAGACCTGGCCTACGAGCAGTACTTC. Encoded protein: CASSQVTDLAYEQYF.

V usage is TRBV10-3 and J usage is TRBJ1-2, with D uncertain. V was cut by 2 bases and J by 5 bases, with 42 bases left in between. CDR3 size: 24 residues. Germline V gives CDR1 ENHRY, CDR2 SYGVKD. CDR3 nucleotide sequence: TGTGCCATCAGTGAGAGCGAGTTCCCCACTCGGTCAGCGCACTTTTTAAGAGACTTTTATGGCTACACCTTC. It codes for CAISESEFPTRSAHFLRDFYGYTF.

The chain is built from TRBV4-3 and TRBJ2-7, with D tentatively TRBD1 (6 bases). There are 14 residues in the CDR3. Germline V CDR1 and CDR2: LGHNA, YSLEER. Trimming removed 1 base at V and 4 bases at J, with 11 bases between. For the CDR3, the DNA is TGCGCCAGCAGCCAAGGTTTACAGGGATACGAGCAGTACTTC. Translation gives CASSQGLQGYEQYF.

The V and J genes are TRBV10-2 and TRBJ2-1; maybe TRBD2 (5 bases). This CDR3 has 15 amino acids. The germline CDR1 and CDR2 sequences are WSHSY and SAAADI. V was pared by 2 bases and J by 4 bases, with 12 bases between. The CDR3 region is CASSEVAQTYNEQFF. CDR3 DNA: TGCGCCAGCAGTGAGGTAGCGCAAACATACAATGAGCAGTTCTTC.

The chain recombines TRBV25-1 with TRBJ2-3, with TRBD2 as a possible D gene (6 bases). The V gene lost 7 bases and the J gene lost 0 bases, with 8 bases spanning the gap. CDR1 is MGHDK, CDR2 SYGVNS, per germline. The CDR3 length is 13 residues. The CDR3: CASKGTSTDTQYF. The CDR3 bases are TGTGCCAGCAAAGGGACTAGCACAGATACGCAGTATTTT.

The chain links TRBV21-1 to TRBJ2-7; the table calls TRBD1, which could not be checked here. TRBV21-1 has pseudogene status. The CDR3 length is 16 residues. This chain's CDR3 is CASSRWSGQASYEQYF. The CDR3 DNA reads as TGTGCCAGCAGCCGGTGGTCGGGACAGGCCTCCTACGAGCAGTACTTC.

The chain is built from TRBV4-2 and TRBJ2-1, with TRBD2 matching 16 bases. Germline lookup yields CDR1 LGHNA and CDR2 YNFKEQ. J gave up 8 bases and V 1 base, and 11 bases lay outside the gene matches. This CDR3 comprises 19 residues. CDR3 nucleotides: TGTGCCAGCAGCCAAGCGGGACTAGCGGGGGGGCCGGGGGTCGATGAGCAGTTCTTC. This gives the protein CASSQAGLAGGPGVDEQFF.

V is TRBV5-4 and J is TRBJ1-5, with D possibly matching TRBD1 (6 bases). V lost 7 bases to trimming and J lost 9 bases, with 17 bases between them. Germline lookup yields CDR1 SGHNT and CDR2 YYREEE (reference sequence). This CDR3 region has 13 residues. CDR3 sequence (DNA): TGTGCCAGCCGCTCGGGGGCGGAAGGGCCCCAGCATTTT. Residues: CASRSGAEGPQHF.

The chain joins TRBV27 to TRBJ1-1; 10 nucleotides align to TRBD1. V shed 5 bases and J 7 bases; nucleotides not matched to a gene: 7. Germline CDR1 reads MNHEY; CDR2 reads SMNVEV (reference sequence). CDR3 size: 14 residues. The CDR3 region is CASSGDRGRGEAFF. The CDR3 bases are TGTGCCAGCAGTGGAGACAGGGGGCGCGGTGAAGCTTTCTTT.

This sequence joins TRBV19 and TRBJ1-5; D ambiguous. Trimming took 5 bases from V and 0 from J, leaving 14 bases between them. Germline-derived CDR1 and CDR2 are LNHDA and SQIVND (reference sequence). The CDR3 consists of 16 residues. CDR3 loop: CASSERPNYSNQPQHF. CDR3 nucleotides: TGTGCCAGTAGTGAGAGACCTAATTATAGCAATCAGCCCCAGCATTTT.

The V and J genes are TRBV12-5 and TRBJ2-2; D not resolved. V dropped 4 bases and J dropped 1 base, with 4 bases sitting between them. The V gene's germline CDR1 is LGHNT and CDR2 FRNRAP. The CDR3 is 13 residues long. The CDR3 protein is CASGSGNTGELFF. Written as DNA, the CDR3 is TGTGCTAGTGGTTCCGGGAACACCGGGGAGCTGTTTTTT.

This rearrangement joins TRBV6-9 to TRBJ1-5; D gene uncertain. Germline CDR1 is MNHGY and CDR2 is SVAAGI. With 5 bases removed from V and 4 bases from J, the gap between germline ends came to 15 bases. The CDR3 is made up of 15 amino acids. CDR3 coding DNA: TGTGCCAGCAGTCCATTCGGGTGGGATAATCAGCCCCAGCATTTT. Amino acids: CASSPFGWDNQPQHF.

The CDR3 spells CASSIDLASLSYNEQFF. CDR3 sequence (DNA): TGTGCCAGTAGTATAGATCTTGCCTCCCTCTCCTACAATGAGCAGTTCTTC. This chain links TRBV19 with TRBJ2-1, with D unclear. This CDR3 has 17 residues. Per the germline V gene, CDR1 is LNHDA and CDR2 is SQIVND (reference sequence). V shed 0 bases and J shed 0 bases, with 12 bases lying between them.

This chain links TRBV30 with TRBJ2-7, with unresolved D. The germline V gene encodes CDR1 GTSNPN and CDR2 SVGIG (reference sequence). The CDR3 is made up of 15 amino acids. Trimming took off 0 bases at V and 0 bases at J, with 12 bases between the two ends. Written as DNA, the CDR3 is TGTGCCTGGAGTGTACTGGGCAGGAGCTCCTACGAGCAGTACTTC. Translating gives CAWSVLGRSSYEQYF.

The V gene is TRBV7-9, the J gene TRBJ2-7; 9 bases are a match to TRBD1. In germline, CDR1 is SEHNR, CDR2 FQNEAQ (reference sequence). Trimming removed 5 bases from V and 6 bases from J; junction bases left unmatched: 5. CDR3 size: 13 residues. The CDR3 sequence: CASSGGQGFEQYF. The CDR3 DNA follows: TGTGCCAGCAGCGGAGGACAGGGGTTCGAGCAGTACTTC.

For the CDR3, the DNA is TGTGCCAGCAGTGAAAGAGGACAGGGTGGCGGCTACACCTTC. Its protein product is CASSERGQGGGYTF. The J gene is TRBJ1-2, the V gene TRBV25-1; 8 bases map to TRBD1. Germline V CDR1 and CDR2: MGHDK, SYGVNS. The CDR3 totals 14 residues. Losses at the gene ends were 2 bases for V and 8 bases for J; bases not matched to a gene: 7.

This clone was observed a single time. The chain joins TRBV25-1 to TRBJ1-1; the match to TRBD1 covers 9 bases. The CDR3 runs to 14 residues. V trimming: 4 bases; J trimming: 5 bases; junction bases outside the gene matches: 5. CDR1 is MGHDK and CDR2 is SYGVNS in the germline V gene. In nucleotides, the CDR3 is TGTGCCAGCAGTGTTGGCGACAGGGGGACTGAAGCTTTCTTT. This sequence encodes CASSVGDRGTEAFF.